Below are 18 T cell receptor beta chains sequenced from a single sample in a study of blood T cell repertoires in COVID-19 (dated by TCRdb to 2019 to 2021). Library prep was done by the immunoSEQ multiplex PCR assay. Not all clones reach the TCRdb copy of this immuneACCESS table, which keeps in-frame sequences only. Checked studies attribute under half of the gap to unresolved V genes and leave the rest unexplained. The sample table contains about 140,000 clones; only one count was recorded for about three quarters of them. The biggest ten clones account for 9% to 10% of the sample. Sequenced material: peripheral blood. These receptors were obtained from a woman aged 45 to 65 with active or convalescent COVID-19.

This chain connects TRBV9 to TRBJ2-3; D may be TRBD2 (7 bases). CDR3 size: 16 residues. With 10 bases removed from V and 2 bases from J, the gap between germline ends came to 23 bases. Germline V gene data show CDR1 as SGDLS and CDR2 as YYNGEE. CDR3 protein: CAPSKGGDLYTDTQYF. For the CDR3, the DNA is TGTGCCCCCAGCAAGGGGGGGGATCTGTACACAGATACGCAGTATTTT.

This chain uses TRBV20-1 with TRBJ2-7; TRBD2 matches 7 bases. This CDR3 comprises 16 residues. Germline values: CDR1 DFQATT, CDR2 SNEGSKA (reference sequence). J lost 4 bases, V lost 3 bases, and 15 bases had no gene match. CDR3 amino acids: CSASSWGGSGVYEQYF. The CDR3 DNA is TGCAGTGCTAGTTCGTGGGGGGGGAGCGGTGTTTACGAGCAGTACTTC.

This clone was counted only a few times. This chain uses TRBV7-2 with TRBJ2-2, with a possible D match to TRBD2 (5 bases). The CDR3 is made up of 17 amino acids. V shed 5 bases and J shed 1 base, with 17 bases lying between them. Germline V gives CDR1 SGHTA, CDR2 FQGNSA. Here the CDR3 reads CASSPEAGFGNTGELFF. The CDR3 DNA sequence: TGTGCCAGCAGCCCCGAGGCGGGTTTTGGGAACACCGGGGAGCTGTTTTTT.

The V and J genes are TRBV7-2 and TRBJ2-5, with TRBD2 as a possible D gene (6 bases). This CDR3 contains 16 residues. V shed 5 bases and J shed 3 bases, with 19 bases lying between them. Germline-derived CDR1 and CDR2 are SGHTA and FQGNSA. For the CDR3, the DNA is TGTGCCAGCAGCGGTCGGGGGAGAATCAGGGAAGAGACCCAGTACTTC. Encoded protein: CASSGRGRIREETQYF. Combining the CDR3 with reference TRBV7-2 and TRBJ2-5 gives the whole variable domain GAGVSQSPSNKVTEKGKDVELRCDPISGHTALYWYRQSLGQGLEFLIYFQGNSAPDKSGLPSDRFSAERTGGSVSTLTIQRTQQEDSAVYLCASSGRGRIREETQYFGPGTRLLVL.

The chain joins TRBV2 to TRBJ1-5; D is perhaps TRBD1 (6 bases). This CDR3 spans 16 amino acids. Between the trimmed V and J ends, which lost 4 bases and 3 bases, there was a span of 16 bases. Per germline, CDR1 SNHLY and CDR2 FYNNEI. The CDR3 coding sequence is TGTGCCAGCAGTGGGTACCGACAGGCTAACAATCAGCCCCAGCATTTT. As protein: CASSGYRQANNQPQHF.

The count of this clone is one. J is TRBJ2-5 and V is TRBV11-2; D is unresolved. Germline CDR1 reads SGHAT; CDR2 reads FQNNGV. The CDR3 is 14 amino acids. V lost 2 bases and J 2 bases, leaving 9 bases between the germline ends. The chain's CDR3 is CASSLFAEQETQYF. The CDR3 DNA is TGTGCCAGCAGCTTATTTGCGGAGCAAGAGACCCAGTACTTC.

The J gene is TRBJ1-2, the V gene TRBV5-1; 8 nucleotides match TRBD1. V was clipped by 4 bases and J by 2 bases; unmatched bases: 7. The CDR3 is 15 amino acids. Germline assignment: CDR1 SGHRS and CDR2 YFSETQ. This chain's CDR3 is CASSPGDRGNYGYTF. For the CDR3, the DNA is TGCGCCAGCAGCCCCGGCGACAGGGGAAACTATGGCTACACCTTC.

The gene calls are TRBV27 and TRBJ2-1; D possibly corresponds to TRBD1 (7 bases). The CDR3 extends over 17 amino acids. Germline loops: CDR1 MNHEY, CDR2 SMNVEV (reference sequence). The V end was cut by 1 base, the J end by 4 bases, with 17 bases between. The CDR3 DNA reads TGTGCCAGCAGTTTATTTCAGGGGGGCAACAATTACAATGAGCAGTTCTTC. As protein: CASSLFQGGNNYNEQFF.

This chain uses TRBV19 with TRBJ2-7; 8 bases align to TRBD1. The V segment lost 9 bases and the J segment 0 bases; nucleotides outside the gene matches: 7. The CDR3 is made up of 14 amino acids. The germline CDR1 and CDR2 sequences are LNHDA and SQIVND (reference sequence). CDR3 sequence: CARVTGQDSYEQYF. The CDR3 DNA reads as TGTGCCAGAGTAACGGGACAGGACTCCTACGAGCAGTACTTC.

The chain links TRBV2 to TRBJ1-1; 9 nucleotides align to TRBD1. Trimming took 10 bases from V and 1 from J; bases not matched to a gene: 7. CDR3 length: 14 residues. Per the germline V gene, CDR1 is SNHLY and CDR2 is FYNNEI. The CDR3 spells CATRQGVPNTEAFF. The CDR3 region has the DNA TGTGCCACACGACAGGGGGTCCCGAACACTGAAGCTTTCTTT.

The chain links TRBV9 to TRBJ2-3; TRBD1 matches at 9 bases. J was trimmed by 5 bases and V by 3 bases; bases with no gene match: 4. The CDR3 sequence is 14 residues long. Per germline, CDR1 SGDLS and CDR2 YYNGEE. This CDR3 reads CASSDRGLIDTQYF. The CDR3 DNA sequence: TGTGCCAGCAGCGACAGGGGGCTGATAGATACGCAGTATTTT.

V usage is TRBV19 and J usage is TRBJ2-4, with D maybe TRBD2 (5 bases). V lost 1 base, J lost 0 bases, and 10 bases lay in between. Looked up from germline, CDR1 is LNHDA and CDR2 is SQIVND (reference sequence). CDR3 size: 16 residues. CDR3 bases: TGTGCCAGTAGTATAGCCCTTGGACTAGCCAAAAACATTCAGTACTTC. Its translation is CASSIALGLAKNIQYF.

The chain uses TRBV4-2 and TRBJ2-6; TRBD1 is a possible D gene (6 bases). Germline V gene lookup returns CDR1 LGHNA and CDR2 YNFKEQ. CDR3 length equals 14 residues. Trimming removed 3 bases at V and 4 bases at J, with 7 bases between. In DNA form, the CDR3 reads TGTGCCAGCAGCCAGGGGGCCGGGGCCAACGTCCTGACTTTC. Amino acid sequence: CASSQGAGANVLTF.

This clone was picked up a small number of times. The chain links TRBV4-2 to TRBJ2-2; TRBD1 aligns across 9 bases. Looked up from germline, CDR1 is LGHNA and CDR2 is YNFKEQ. V trimming: 0 bases; J trimming: 7 bases; junction bases outside the gene matches: 9. This CDR3 has 17 residues. The CDR3 DNA is TGTGCCAGCAGCCAAGACCCACTACAGGGGGCTGTCGGGGAGCTGTTTTTT. It codes for CASSQDPLQGAVGELFF.

This clone was recorded at least ten times. V and J are TRBV9 and TRBJ1-2, with D possibly matching TRBD1 (5 bases). There are 12 residues in the CDR3. CDR1 is SGDLS, CDR2 YYNGEE, per germline. V was cut by 0 bases and J by 7 bases, with 7 bases left in between. For the CDR3, the DNA is TGTGCCAGCAGCGTAGACGGGGGTGGCTACACCTTC. It encodes CASSVDGGGYTF.

This chain links TRBV6-4 with TRBJ1-5; TRBD1 matches at 9 bases. Germline CDR1 reads MRHNA; CDR2 reads SNTAGT. The junction had 17 bases not matched to a gene; V was cut back by 2 bases and J by 3 bases. The CDR3 loop spans 20 amino acids. CDR3: CASSDHMEVDRGFSNQPQHF. CDR3 sequence (DNA): TGTGCCAGCAGTGACCATATGGAGGTTGACAGGGGGTTTTCCAATCAGCCCCAGCATTTT.

The V and J genes are TRBV27 and TRBJ2-3; 9 nucleotides agree with TRBD1. CDR1 and CDR2 from the germline V gene are MNHEY and SMNVEV (reference sequence). The CDR3 has 15 residues. Losses at the gene ends were 3 bases for V and 5 bases for J; bases not matched to a gene: 6. In DNA form, the CDR3 reads TGTGCCAGCAGTTTTGGGACAGGGTCTGGAGATACGCAGTATTTT. This encodes CASSFGTGSGDTQYF.

This chain joins TRBV6-2 or TRBV6-3 and TRBJ1-2; the match to TRBD1 covers 10 bases. CDR1 and CDR2 (germline): MNHEY, SVGEGT. V dropped 4 bases and J dropped 3; count of bases not matched to a gene: 5. The CDR3 runs to 15 residues. The chain's CDR3 is CASSSPGTGDYGYTF. In DNA form, the CDR3 reads TGTGCCAGCAGTTCTCCCGGGACAGGGGACTATGGCTACACCTTC.